This T cell receptor (beta chain) was captured by sequencing in a study of T-cell reconstitution after alpha-beta-depleted transplantation in children. Overall study results and limits: There were reportedly several hundred expanded graft clones from which alpha-beta T cells came about two months after transplant. Where some patients showed high TCRbeta diversity at day 60, it came from recipient T cells and thymic progenitors that had survived. A year had passed since transplant, and T-cell counts and diversity by then came mostly from newly produced T cells.

Unique molecular identifiers were incorporated into the prepared TCRbeta library. Each CDR3 protein gets one entry after TCRdb re-called the PCR reads with MiXCR. The repertoire has fewer than 750,000 distinct CDR3 sequences, 25% to 30% of them found once; the top ten carry 30% to 40%. The length of the CDR3 is 15 residues. With 4 bases clipped from V and 4 bases from J, the junction kept 9 bases outside the gene matches. Germline CDR1 and CDR2: DFQATT and SNEGSKA (reference sequence). As to this clonotype: Its matching antigen is unknown.

V usage is TRBV20-1 and J usage is TRBJ2-5; the match to TRBD2 covers 10 bases. This TCR derives from a boy under two years old with Wiskott-Aldrich syndrome, due to receive a stem cell transplant. Sequences were derived from PBMCs, sampled before TCRalphabeta/CD19-depleted stem cell transplant. CDR3 residues: CSAIGSGRVGETQYF. In nucleotides, the CDR3 is TGCAGTGCTATTGGGAGCGGGAGGGTTGGAGAGACCCAGTACTTC.